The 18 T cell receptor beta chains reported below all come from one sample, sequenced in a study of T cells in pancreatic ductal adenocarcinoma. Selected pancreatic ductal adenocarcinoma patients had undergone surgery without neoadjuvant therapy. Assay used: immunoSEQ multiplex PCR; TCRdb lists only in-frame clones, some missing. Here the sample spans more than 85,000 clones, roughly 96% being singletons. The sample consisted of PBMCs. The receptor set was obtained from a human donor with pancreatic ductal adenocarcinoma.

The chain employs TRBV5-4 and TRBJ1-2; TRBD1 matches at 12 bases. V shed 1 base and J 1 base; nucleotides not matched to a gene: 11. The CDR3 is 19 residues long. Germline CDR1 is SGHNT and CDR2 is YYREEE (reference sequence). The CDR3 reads CASSLPGTGGFLLNYGYTF. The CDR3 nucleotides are TGTGCCAGCAGCTTGCCCGGGACAGGGGGCTTCTTACTTAACTATGGCTACACCTTC.

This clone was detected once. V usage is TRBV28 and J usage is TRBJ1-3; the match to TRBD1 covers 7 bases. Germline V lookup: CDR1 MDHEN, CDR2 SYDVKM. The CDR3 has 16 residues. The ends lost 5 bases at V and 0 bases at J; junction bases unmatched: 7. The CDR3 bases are TGTGCCAGCAGTCAATGGACAGGCAGCTCTGGAAACACCATATATTTT. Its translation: CASSQWTGSSGNTIYF. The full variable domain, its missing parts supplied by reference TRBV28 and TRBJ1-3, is DVKVTQSSRYLVKRTGEKVFLECVQDMDHENMFWYRQDPGLGLRLIYFSYDVKMKEKGDIPEGYSVSREKKERFSLILESASTNQTSMYLCASSQWTGSSGNTIYFGEGSWLTVV.

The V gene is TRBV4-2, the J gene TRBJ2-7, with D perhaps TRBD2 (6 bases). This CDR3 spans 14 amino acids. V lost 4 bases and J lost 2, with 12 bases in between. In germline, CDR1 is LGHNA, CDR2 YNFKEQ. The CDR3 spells CASSLNTGAYEQYF. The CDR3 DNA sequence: TGTGCCAGCAGCCTAAATACGGGAGCCTACGAGCAGTACTTC.

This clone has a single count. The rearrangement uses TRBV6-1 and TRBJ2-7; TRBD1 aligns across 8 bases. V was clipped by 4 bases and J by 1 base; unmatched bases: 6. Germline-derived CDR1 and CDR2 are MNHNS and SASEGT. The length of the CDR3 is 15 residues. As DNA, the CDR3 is TGTGCCAGCAGTGGGCGACAGGGGACTTCCTACGAGCAGTACTTC. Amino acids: CASSGRQGTSYEQYF.

The CDR3 spells CASSASGVATDTQYF. CDR3 bases: TGTGCCAGCAGCGCTTCGGGGGTGGCGACAGATACGCAGTATTTT. The genes are TRBV27 and TRBJ2-3; D may be TRBD2 (6 bases). Germline V gene data show CDR1 as MNHEY and CDR2 as SMNVEV (reference sequence). Trimming removed 6 bases from V and 3 bases from J, with 16 bases in between. This CDR3 has 15 residues.

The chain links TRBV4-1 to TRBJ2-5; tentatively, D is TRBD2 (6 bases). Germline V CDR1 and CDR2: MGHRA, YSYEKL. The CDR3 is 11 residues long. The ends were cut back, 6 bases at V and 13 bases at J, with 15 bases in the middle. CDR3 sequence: CASSRDSRWYF. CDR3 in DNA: TGCGCCAGCAGTCGGGACTCCCGGTGGTACTTC.

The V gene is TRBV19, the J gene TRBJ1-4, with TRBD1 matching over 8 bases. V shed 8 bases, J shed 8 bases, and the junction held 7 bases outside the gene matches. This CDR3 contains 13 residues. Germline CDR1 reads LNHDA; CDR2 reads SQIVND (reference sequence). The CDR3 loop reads CASRQGRGEKLFF. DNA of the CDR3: TGTGCCAGTCGACAGGGGCGAGGAGAAAAACTGTTTTTT.

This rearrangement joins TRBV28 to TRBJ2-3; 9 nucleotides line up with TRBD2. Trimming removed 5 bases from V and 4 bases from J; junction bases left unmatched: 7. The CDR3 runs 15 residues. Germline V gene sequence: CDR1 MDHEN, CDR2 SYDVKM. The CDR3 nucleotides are TGTGCCAGCAGTGGGCTAGCGGGACTCCCAGATACGCAGTATTTT. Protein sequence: CASSGLAGLPDTQYF.

CDR3: CASRKSGIGADTQYF. CDR3 bases: TGCGCCAGCAGAAAGAGCGGGATTGGTGCAGATACGCAGTATTTT. The chain has TRBV5-1 and TRBJ2-3; 7 nucleotides match TRBD2. The CDR3 covers 15 residues. The trim removed 5 bases at V and 4 bases at J, leaving 10 bases unmatched. Per germline, CDR1 SGHRS and CDR2 YFSETQ. Full variable domain (outside the CDR3, taken from reference TRBV5-1 and TRBJ2-3): KAGVTQTPRYLIKTRGQQVTLSCSPISGHRSVSWYQQTPGQGLQFLFEYFSETQRNKGNFPGRFSGRQFSNSRSEMNVSTLELGDSALYLCASRKSGIGADTQYFGPGTRLTVL.

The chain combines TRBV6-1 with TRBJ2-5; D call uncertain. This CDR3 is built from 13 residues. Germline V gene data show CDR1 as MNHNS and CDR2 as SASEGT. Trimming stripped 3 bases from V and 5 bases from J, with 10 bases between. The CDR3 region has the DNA TGTGCCAGCAGTGATAACAGTCGGGAGACCCAGTACTTC. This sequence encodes CASSDNSRETQYF.

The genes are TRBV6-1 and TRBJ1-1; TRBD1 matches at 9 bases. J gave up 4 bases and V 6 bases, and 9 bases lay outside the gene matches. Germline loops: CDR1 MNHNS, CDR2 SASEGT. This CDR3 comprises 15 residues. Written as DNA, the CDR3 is TGTGCCAGCAGAGAGCGCCCGACAGGGGGCACTGAAGCTTTCTTT. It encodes CASRERPTGGTEAFF.

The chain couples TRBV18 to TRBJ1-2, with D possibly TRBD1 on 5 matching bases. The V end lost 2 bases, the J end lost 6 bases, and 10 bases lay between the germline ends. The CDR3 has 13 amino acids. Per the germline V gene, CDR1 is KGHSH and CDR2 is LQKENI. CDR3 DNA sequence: TGTGCCAGCTCACCAAGGGGATCGGATGGCTACACCTTC. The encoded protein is CASSPRGSDGYTF.

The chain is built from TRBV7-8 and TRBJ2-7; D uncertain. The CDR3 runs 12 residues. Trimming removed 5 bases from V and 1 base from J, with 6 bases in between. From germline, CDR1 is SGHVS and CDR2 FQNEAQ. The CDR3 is CASSPRSYEQYF. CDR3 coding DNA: TGTGCCAGCAGCCCCCGGTCCTACGAGCAGTACTTC. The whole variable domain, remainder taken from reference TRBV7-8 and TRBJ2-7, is GAGVSQSPRYKVAKRGQDVALRCDPISGHVSLFWYQQALGQGPEFLTYFQNEAQLDKSGLPSDRFFAERPEGSVSTLKIQRTQQEDSAVYLCASSPRSYEQYFGPGTRLTVT.

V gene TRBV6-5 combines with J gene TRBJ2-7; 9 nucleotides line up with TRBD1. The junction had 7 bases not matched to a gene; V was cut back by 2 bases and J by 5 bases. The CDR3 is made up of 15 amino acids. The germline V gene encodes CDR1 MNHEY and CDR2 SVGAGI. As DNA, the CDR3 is TGTGCCAGCAGTTACACCGGGACAGGGTCCCACGAGCAGTACTTC. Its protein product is CASSYTGTGSHEQYF.

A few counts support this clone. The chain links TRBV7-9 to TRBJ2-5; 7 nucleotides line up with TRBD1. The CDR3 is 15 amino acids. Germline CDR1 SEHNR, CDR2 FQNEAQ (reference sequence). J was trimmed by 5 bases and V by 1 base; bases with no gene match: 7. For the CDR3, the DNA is TGTGCCAGCAGCTTAGGGACGACAGGGCCGGAGACCCAGTACTTC. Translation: CASSLGTTGPETQYF.

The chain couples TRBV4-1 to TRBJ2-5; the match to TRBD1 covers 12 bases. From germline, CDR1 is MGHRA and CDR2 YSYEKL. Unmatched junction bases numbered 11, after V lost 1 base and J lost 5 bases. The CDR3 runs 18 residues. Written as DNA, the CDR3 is TGCGCCAGCAGCCAAGTCATTTACCGGGACAGGGGGCCGGAGACCCAGTACTTC. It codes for CASSQVIYRDRGPETQYF.

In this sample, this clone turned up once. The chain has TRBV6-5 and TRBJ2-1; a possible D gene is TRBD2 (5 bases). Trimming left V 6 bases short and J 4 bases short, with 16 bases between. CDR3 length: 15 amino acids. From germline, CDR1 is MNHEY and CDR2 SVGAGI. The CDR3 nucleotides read TGTGCCAGCAGCCGCTCTAGCCAGAATTACAATGAGCAGTTCTTC. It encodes CASSRSSQNYNEQFF.

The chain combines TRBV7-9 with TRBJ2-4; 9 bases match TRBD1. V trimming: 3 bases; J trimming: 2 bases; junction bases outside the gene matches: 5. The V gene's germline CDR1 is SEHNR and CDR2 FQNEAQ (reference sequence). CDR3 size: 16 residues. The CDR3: CASSLGTGTTKNIQYF. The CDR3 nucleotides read TGTGCCAGCAGCTTGGGGACAGGGACGACCAAAAACATTCAGTACTTC.